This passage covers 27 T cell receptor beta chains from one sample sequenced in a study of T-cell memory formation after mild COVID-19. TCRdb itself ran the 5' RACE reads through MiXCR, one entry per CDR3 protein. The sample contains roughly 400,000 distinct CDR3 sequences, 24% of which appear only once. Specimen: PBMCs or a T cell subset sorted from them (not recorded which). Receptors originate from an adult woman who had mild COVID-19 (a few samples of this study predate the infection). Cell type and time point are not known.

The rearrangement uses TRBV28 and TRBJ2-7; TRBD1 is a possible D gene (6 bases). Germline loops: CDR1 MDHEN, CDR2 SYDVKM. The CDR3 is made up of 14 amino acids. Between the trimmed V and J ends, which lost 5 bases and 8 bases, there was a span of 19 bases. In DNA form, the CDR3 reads TGTGCCAGCAGTCCCCCCACGACAGGTAGTAAGCAGTACTTC. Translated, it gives CASSPPTTGSKQYF.

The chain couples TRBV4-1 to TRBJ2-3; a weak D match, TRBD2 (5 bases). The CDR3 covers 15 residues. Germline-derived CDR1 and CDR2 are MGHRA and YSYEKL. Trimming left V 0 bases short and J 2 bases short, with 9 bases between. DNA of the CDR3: TGCGCCAGCAGCCAAGACGGGCGGGTCACAGATACGCAGTATTTT. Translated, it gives CASSQDGRVTDTQYF.

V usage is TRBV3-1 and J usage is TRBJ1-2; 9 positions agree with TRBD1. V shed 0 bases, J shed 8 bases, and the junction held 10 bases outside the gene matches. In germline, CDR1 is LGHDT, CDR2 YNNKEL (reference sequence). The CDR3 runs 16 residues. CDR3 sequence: CASSQDTGQGTEGYTF. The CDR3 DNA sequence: TGTGCCAGCAGCCAAGATACGGGACAGGGAACGGAGGGCTACACCTTC.

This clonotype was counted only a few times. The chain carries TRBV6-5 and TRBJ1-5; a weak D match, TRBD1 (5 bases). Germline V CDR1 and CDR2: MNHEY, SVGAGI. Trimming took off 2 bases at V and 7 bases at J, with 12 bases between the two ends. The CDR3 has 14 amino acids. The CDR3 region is CASSYKRGGQPQHF. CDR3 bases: TGTGCCAGCAGTTACAAAAGGGGAGGCCAGCCCCAGCATTTT.

CDR3 DNA: TGTGCCACCAGTGATTTCAGGGGACTAAACACCGGGGAGCTGTTTTTT. Translating it yields CATSDFRGLNTGELFF. The chain uses TRBV24-1 and TRBJ2-2; weak D call: TRBD2 (7 bases). In germline, CDR1 is KGHDR, CDR2 SFDVKD. This CDR3 spans 16 amino acids. V was cut by 1 base and J by 2 bases, with 10 bases left in between.

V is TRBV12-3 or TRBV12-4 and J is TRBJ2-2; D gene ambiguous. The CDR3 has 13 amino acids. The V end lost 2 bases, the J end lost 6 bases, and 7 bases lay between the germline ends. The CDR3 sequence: CASSLIVPGELFF. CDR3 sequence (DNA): TGTGCCAGCAGTTTAATAGTCCCCGGGGAGCTGTTTTTT.

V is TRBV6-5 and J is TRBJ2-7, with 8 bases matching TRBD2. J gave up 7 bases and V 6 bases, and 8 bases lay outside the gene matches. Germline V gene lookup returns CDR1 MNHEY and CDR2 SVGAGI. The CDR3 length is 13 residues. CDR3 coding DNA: TGTGCCAGCAGACAGAGCGGGAGTGTTGAGCAGTACTTC. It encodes CASRQSGSVEQYF.

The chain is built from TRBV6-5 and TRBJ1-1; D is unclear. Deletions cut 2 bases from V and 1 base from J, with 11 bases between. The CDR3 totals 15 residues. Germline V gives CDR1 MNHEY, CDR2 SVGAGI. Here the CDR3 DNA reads TGTGCCAGCAGTTACGTTCTCCCGGGGAACACTGAAGCTTTCTTT. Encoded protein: CASSYVLPGNTEAFF.

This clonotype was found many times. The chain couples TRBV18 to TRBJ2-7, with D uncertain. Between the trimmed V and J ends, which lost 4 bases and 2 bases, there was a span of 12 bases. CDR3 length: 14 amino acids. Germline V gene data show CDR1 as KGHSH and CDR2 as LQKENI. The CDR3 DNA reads TGTGCCAGCTCACGGGAAGACACTACCTACGAGCAGTACTTC. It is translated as CASSREDTTYEQYF.

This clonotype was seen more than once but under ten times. DNA of the CDR3: TGTGCCAGCAGCAACGGCAGGGTCCCTAGCGGGAGAGGAACAGATACGCAGTATTTT. Protein sequence: CASSNGRVPSGRGTDTQYF. V is TRBV21-1 and J is TRBJ2-3; the D segment call TRBD2 is taken from the table without a DNA check. TRBV21-1 is recorded as a pseudogene. This CDR3 is 19 amino acids long.

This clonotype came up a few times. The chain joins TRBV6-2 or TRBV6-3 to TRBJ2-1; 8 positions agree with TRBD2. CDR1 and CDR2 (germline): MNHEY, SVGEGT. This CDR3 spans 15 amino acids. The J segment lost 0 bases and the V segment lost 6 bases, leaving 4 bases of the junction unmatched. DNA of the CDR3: TGTGCCAGCAGATCACTAGCGGTCTCCTACAATGAGCAGTTCTTC. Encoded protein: CASRSLAVSYNEQFF.

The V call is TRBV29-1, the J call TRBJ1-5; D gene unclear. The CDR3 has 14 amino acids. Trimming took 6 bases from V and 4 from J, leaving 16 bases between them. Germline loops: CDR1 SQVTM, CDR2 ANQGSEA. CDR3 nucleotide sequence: TGCAGCGTGGGTTTGGCGGGAGGAAATCAGCCCCAGCATTTT. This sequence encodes CSVGLAGGNQPQHF.

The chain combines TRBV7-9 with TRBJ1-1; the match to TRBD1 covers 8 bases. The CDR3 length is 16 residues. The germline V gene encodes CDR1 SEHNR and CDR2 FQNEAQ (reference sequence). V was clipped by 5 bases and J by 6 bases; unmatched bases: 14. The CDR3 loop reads CASSPPVGRGLAEAFF. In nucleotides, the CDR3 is TGTGCCAGCAGCCCTCCTGTAGGCAGGGGGCTAGCTGAAGCTTTCTTT.

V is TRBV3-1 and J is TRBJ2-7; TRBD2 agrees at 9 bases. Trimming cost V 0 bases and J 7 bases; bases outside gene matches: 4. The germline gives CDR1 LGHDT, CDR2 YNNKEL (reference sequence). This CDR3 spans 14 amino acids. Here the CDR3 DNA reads TGTGCCAGCAGCCAAGAGGGACTAGCTGGGGAGCAGTACTTC. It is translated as CASSQEGLAGEQYF.

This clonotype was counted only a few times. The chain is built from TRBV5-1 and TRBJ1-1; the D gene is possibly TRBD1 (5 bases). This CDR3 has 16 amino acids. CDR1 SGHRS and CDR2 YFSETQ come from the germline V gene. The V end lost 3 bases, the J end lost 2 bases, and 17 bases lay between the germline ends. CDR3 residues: CASSSDPVTVNTEAFF. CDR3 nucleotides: TGCGCCAGCAGCTCCGACCCGGTGACAGTAAACACTGAAGCTTTCTTT.

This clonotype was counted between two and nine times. CDR3 amino acids: CASSQDRRLAGTDTQYF. The DNA for the CDR3 is TGCGCCAGCAGCCAAGATCGGAGACTAGCGGGCACAGATACGCAGTATTTT. The genes are TRBV4-3 and TRBJ2-3, with TRBD2 matching 9 bases. V lost 0 bases, J lost 1 base, and 5 bases stayed unmatched. The CDR3 consists of 17 residues. In germline, CDR1 is LGHNA, CDR2 YSLEER.

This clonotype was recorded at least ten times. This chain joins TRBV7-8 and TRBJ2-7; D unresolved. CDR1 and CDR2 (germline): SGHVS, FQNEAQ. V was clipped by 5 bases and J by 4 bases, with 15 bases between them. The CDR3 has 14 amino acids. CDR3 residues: CASSPSASLYEQYF. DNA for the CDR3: TGTGCCAGCAGCCCCAGCGCCTCGCTATACGAGCAGTACTTC.

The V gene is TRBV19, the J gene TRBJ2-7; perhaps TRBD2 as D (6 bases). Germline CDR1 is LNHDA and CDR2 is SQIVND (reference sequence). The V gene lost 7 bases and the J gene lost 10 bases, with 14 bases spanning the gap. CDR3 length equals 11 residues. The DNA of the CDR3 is TGTGCCAGTAATCGGAGGGAAGAACAGTACTTC. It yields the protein CASNRREEQYF.

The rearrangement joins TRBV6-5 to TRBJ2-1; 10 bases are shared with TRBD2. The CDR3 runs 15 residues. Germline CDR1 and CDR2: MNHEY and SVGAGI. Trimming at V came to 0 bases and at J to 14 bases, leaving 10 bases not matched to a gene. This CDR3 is CASSYSASGRSCEFF. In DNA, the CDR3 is TGTGCCAGCAGTTACTCGGCTAGCGGGAGATCTTGTGAGTTCTTC.

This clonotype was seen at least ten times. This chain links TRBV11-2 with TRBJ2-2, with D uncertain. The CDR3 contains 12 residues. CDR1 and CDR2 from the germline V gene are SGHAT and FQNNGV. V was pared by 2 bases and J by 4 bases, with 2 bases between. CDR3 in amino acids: CASSLFTGELFF. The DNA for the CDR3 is TGTGCCAGCAGCTTATTCACCGGGGAGCTGTTTTTT.

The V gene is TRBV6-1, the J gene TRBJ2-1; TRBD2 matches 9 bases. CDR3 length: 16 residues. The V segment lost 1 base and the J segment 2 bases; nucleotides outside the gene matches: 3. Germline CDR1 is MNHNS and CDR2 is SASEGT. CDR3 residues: CASSEEAGGPYNEQFF. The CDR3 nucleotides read TGTGCCAGCAGTGAAGAAGCGGGGGGACCCTACAATGAGCAGTTCTTC.

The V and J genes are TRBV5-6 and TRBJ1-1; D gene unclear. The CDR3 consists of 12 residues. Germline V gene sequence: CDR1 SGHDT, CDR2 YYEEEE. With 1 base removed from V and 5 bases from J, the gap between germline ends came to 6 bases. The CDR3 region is CASSLRTTEAFF. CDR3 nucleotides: TGTGCCAGCAGCTTGAGGACTACTGAAGCTTTCTTT.

The CDR3 spells CASSVGASGNTGELFF. The CDR3, as DNA: TGTGCCAGCAGCGTAGGGGCTAGCGGGAACACCGGGGAGCTGTTTTTT. The rearrangement links TRBV9 to TRBJ2-2, with 7 bases fitting TRBD2. J was trimmed by 1 base and V by 0 bases; bases with no gene match: 3. CDR1 is SGDLS and CDR2 is YYNGEE in the germline V gene. There are 16 residues in the CDR3.

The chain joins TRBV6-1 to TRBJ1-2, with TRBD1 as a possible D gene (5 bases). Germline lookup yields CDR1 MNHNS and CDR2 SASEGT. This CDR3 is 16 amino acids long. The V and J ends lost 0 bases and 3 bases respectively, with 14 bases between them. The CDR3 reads CASSEAITGSYYGYTF. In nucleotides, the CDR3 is TGTGCCAGCAGTGAAGCAATCACAGGATCGTACTATGGCTACACCTTC.

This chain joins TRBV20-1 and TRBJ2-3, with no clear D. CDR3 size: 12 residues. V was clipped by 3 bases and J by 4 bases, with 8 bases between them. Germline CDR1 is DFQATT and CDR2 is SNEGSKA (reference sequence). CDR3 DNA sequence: TGCAGTGCTAGTTTCTGGGCAGATACGCAGTATTTT. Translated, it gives CSASFWADTQYF.

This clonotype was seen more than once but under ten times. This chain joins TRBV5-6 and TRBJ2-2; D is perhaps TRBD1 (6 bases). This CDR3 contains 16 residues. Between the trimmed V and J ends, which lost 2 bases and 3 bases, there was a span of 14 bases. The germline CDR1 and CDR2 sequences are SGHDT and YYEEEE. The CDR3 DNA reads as TGTGCCAGCAGCTTTAGGGGGACGGGGTACACCGGGGAGCTGTTTTTT. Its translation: CASSFRGTGYTGELFF.

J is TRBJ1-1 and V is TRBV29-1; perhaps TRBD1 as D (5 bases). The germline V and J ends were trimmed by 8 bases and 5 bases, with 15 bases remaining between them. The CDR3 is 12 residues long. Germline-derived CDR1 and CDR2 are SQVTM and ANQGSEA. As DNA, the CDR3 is TGCAGCCTTCGATTTGGGGGGACTGAAGCTTTCTTT. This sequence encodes CSLRFGGTEAFF.